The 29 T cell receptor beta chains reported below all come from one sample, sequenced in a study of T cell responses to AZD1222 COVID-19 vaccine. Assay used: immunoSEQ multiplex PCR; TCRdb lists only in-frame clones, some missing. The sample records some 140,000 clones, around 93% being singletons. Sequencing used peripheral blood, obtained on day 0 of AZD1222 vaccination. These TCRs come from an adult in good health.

CDR3 region: CASSLRERQETQYF. CDR3 DNA sequence: TGTGCCAGCAGCTTGCGGGAACGACAAGAGACCCAGTACTTC. The chain couples TRBV11-3 to TRBJ2-5, with D possibly being TRBD2 (6 bases). V lost 3 bases, J lost 2 bases, and 10 bases lay in between. CDR1 is SGHNT and CDR2 is YENEEA in the germline V gene. CDR3 size: 14 residues. Full variable domain (remainder filled in from reference TRBV11-3 and TRBJ2-5): EAGVVQSPRYKIIEKKQPVAFWCNPISGHNTLYWYLQNLGQGPELLIRYENEEAVDDSQLPKDRFSAERLKGVDSTLKIQPAELGDSAVYLCASSLRERQETQYFGPGTRLLVL.

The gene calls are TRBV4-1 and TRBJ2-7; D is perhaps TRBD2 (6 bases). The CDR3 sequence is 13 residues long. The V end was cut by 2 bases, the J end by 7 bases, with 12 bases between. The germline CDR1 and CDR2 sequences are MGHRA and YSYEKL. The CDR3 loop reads CASSQFLRGEQYF. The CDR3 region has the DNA TGCGCCAGCAGCCAATTCCTCCGGGGGGAGCAGTACTTC.

CDR3 amino acids: CASSLGQLAAFNEQFF. DNA for the CDR3: TGTGCCAGCAGCTTAGGCCAGCTAGCGGCCTTCAATGAGCAGTTCTTC. The chain recombines TRBV13 with TRBJ2-1, with 7 bases identical to TRBD2. The CDR3 extends over 16 amino acids. CDR1 and CDR2 from the germline V gene are PRHDT and FYEKMQ (reference sequence). After removal of 0 bases from V and 6 bases from J, the junction contained 8 bases not matched to a gene.

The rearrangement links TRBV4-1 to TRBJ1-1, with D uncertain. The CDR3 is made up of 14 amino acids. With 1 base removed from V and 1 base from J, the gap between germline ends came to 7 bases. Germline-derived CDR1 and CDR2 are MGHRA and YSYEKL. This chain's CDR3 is CASSQVLRNTEAFF. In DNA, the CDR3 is TGCGCCAGCAGCCAAGTTCTCCGGAACACTGAAGCTTTCTTT.

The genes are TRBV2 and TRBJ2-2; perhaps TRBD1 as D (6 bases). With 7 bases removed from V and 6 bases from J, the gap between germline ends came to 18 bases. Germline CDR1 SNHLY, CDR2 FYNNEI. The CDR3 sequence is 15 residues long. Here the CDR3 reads CASNIFPGQPGELFF. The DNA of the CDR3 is TGTGCCAGCAATATATTCCCGGGACAACCCGGGGAGCTGTTTTTT.

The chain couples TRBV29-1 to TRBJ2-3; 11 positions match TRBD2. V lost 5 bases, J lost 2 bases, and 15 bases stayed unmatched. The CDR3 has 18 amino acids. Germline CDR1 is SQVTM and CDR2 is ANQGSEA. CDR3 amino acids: CSVLPTSTSGGLTDTQYF. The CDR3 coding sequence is TGCAGCGTTCTACCCACCTCCACTAGCGGGGGCCTCACAGATACGCAGTATTTT.

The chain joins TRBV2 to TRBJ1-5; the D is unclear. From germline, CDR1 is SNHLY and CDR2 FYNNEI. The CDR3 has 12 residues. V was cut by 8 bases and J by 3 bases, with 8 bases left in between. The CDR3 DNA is TGTGCCAGCCGCAGAAACAATCAGCCCCAGCATTTT. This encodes CASRRNNQPQHF.

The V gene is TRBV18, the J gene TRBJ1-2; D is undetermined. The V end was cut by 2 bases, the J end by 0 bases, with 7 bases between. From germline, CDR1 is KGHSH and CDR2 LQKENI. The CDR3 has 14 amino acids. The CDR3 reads CASSPDRANYGYTF. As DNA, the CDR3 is TGTGCCAGCTCACCAGACCGAGCTAACTATGGCTACACCTTC.

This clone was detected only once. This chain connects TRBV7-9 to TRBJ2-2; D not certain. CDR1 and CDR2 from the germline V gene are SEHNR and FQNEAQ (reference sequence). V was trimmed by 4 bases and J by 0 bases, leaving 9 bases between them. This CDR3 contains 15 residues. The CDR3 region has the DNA TGTGCCAGCAGCTCCCGGGTCGCGAACACCGGGGAGCTGTTTTTT. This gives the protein CASSSRVANTGELFF.

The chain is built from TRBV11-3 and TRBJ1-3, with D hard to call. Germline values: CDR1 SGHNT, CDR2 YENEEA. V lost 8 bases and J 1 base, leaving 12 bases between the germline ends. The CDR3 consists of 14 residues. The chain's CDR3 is CASGESDSGNTIYF. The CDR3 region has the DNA TGTGCCAGCGGCGAGTCGGATTCTGGAAACACCATATATTTT.

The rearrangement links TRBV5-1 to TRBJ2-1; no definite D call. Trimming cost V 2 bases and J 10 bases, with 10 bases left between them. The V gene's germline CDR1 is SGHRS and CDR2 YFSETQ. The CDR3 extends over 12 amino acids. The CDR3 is CASSLARVEQFF. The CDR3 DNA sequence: TGCGCCAGCAGCTTAGCACGGGTGGAGCAGTTCTTC.

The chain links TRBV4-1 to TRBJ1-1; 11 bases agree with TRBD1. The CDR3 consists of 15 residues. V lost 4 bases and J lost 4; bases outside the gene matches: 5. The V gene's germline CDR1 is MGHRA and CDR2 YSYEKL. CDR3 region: CASSREGTGGTEAFF. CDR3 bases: TGCGCCAGCAGCCGGGAGGGGACAGGGGGCACTGAAGCTTTCTTT.

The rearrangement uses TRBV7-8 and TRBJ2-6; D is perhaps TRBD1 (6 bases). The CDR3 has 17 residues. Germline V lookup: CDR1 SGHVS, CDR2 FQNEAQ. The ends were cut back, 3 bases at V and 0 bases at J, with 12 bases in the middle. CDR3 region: CASSLRQVSSGANVLTF. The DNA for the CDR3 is TGTGCCAGCAGCTTGAGACAGGTTTCCTCTGGGGCCAACGTCCTGACTTTC.

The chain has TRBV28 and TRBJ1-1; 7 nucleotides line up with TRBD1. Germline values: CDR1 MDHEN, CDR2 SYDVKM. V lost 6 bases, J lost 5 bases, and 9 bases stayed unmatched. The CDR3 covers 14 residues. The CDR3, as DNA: TGTGCCAGCAGACCAGACAGGGAGGTAACTGAAGCTTTCTTT. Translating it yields CASRPDREVTEAFF. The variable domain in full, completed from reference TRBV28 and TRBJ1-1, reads DVKVTQSSRYLVKRTGEKVFLECVQDMDHENMFWYRQDPGLGLRLIYFSYDVKMKEKGDIPEGYSVSREKKERFSLILESASTNQTSMYLCASRPDREVTEAFFGQGTRLTVV.

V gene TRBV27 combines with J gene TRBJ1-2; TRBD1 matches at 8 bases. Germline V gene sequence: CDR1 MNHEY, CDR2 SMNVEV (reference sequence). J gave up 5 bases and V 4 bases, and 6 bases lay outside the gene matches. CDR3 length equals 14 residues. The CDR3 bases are TGTGCCAGCAGTTCCGGGACAGGATTTTATGGCTACACCTTC. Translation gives CASSSGTGFYGYTF.

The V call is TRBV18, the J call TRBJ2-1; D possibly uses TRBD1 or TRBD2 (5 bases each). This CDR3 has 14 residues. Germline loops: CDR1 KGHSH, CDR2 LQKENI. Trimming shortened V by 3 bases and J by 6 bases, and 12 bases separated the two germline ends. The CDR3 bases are TGTGCCAGCTCACCGGGGACCTTGGGCAATGAGCAGTTCTTC. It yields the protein CASSPGTLGNEQFF.

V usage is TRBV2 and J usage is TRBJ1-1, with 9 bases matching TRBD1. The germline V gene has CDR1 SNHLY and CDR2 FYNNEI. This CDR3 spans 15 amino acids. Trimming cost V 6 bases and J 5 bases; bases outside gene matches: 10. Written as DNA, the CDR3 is TGTGCCAGCAGGGGACAGGGACAAGGGGGGACTGAAGCTTTCTTT. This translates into CASRGQGQGGTEAFF.

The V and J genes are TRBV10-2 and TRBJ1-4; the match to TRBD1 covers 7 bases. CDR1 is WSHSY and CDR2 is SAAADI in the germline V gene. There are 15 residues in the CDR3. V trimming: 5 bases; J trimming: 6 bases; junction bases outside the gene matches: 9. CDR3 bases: TGCGCCAGCAGTTATAGGGACAGCCCGTATGAAAAACTGTTTTTT. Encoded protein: CASSYRDSPYEKLFF.

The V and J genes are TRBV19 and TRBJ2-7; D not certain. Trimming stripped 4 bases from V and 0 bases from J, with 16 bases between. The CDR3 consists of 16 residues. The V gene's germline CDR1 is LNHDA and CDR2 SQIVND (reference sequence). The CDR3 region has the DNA TGTGCCAGTAGTACCAGACTGGGCTCCAGCTCCTACGAGCAGTACTTC. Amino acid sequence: CASSTRLGSSSYEQYF. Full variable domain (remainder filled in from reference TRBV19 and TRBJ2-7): DGGITQSPKYLFRKEGQNVTLSCEQNLNHDAMYWYRQDPGQGLRLIYYSQIVNDFQKGDIAEGYSVSREKKESFPLTVTSAQKNPTAFYLCASSTRLGSSSYEQYFGPGTRLTVT.

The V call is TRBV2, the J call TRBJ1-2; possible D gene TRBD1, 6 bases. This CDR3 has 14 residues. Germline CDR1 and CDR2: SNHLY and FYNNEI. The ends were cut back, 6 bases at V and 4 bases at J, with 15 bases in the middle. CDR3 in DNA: TGTGCCAGCAGATGGGAGGGGGTAGGCTATGGCTACACCTTC. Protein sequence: CASRWEGVGYGYTF.

CDR3 DNA sequence: TGTGCCAGTAGTATATCCCCGAGGGATCCACTTCTTAATGAAAAACTGTTTTTT. It specifies CASSISPRDPLLNEKLFF. This chain links TRBV19 with TRBJ1-4; D is uncertain. Deletions cut 2 bases from V and 4 bases from J, with 20 bases between. CDR3 size: 18 residues. Germline CDR1 is LNHDA and CDR2 is SQIVND (reference sequence).

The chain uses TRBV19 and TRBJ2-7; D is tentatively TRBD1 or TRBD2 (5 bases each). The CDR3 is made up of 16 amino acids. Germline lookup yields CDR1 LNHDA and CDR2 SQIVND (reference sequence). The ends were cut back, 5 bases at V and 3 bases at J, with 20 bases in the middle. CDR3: CASSPPPGTLNYEQYF. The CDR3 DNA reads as TGTGCCAGTAGTCCTCCTCCGGGGACGCTGAACTACGAGCAGTACTTC.

CDR3: CAWTTPRGVRTEAFF. CDR3 coding DNA: TGTGCCTGGACCACCCCCCGCGGTGTCCGCACTGAAGCTTTCTTT. This chain connects TRBV30 to TRBJ1-1; D remains ambiguous. V lost 4 bases and J 4 bases, leaving 19 bases between the germline ends. The CDR3 is made up of 15 amino acids. Germline-derived CDR1 and CDR2 are GTSNPN and SVGIG (reference sequence).

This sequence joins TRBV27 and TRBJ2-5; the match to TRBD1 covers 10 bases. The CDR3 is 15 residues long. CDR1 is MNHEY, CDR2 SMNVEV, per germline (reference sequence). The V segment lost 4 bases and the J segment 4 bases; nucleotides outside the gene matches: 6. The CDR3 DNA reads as TGTGCCAGCAGTTCACCGAGGACAGGGGGAGAGACCCAGTACTTC. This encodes CASSSPRTGGETQYF.

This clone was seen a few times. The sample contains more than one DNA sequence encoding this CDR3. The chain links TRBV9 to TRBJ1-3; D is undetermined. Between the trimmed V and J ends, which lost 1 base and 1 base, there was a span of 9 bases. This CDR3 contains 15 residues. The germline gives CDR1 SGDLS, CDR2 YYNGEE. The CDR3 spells CASSVSKGSGNTIYF. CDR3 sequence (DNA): TGTGCCAGCAGCGTATCAAAAGGGTCTGGAAACACCATATATTTT. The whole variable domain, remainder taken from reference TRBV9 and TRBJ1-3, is DSGVTQTPKHLITATGQRVTLRCSPRSGDLSVYWYQQSLDQGLQFLIQYYNGEERAKGNILERFSAQQFPDLHSELNLSSLELGDSALYFCASSVSKGSGNTIYFGEGSWLTVV.

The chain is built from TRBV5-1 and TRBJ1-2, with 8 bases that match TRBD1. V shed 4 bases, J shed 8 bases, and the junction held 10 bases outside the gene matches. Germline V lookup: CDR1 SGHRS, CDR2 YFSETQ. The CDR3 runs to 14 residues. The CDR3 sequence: CASSEPTGGEGYTF. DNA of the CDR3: TGCGCCAGCAGCGAACCCACAGGGGGGGAAGGCTACACCTTC.

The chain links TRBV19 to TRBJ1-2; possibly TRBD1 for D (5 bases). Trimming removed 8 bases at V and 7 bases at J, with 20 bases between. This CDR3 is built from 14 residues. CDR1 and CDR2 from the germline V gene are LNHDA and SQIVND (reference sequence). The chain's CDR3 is CASGRTGVVAGYTF. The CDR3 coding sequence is TGTGCCAGTGGACGAACAGGCGTTGTTGCTGGCTACACCTTC.

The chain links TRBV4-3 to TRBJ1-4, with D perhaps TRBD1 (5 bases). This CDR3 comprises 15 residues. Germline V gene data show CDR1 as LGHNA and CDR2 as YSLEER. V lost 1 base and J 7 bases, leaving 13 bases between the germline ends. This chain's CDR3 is CASSQAGQGGEKLFF. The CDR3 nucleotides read TGCGCCAGCAGCCAAGCTGGGCAGGGAGGTGAAAAACTGTTTTTT.

The CDR3 here is CASRGLNEQFF. In DNA, the CDR3 is TGTGCCAGCAGGGGCCTCAATGAGCAGTTCTTC. This rearrangement joins TRBV2 to TRBJ2-1, with D unclear. Trimming pared 6 bases from V and 6 bases from J, leaving 6 bases between. The germline V gene has CDR1 SNHLY and CDR2 FYNNEI. The CDR3 runs to 11 residues.